Listed here are 10 T cell receptor beta chains from one sample, sequenced in a study of prognosis after radiotherapy for stage I lung cancer. Multiplex PCR in two rounds served to amplify TCR beta CDR3 from genomic DNA. Round one of PCR was performed, and it used primers specific to each TRBV and TRBJ gene. Each CDR3 protein gets one entry after TCRdb re-called the multiplex PCR reads with MiXCR. The sample contains about 18,000 distinct CDR3 sequences, roughly 30% of which appear only once. The sequencing used PBMCs, collected before or after stereotactic body radiation therapy (not recorded which). These receptors came from a donor aged 50 or older with non-small cell lung cancer.

Ten or more counts support this clonotype. The genes are TRBV12-3 or TRBV12-4 and TRBJ1-1; D is possibly TRBD1 (5 bases). The CDR3 runs to 14 residues. The ends were cut back, 1 base at V and 0 bases at J, with 6 bases in the middle. This CDR3 is CASSLGQMNTEAFF. The CDR3 nucleotides are TGTGCCAGCAGTTTAGGACAGATGAACACTGAAGCTTTCTTT.

Worth noting for this clonotype: It may be a read error: a sequence one base away is much more abundant. The chain links TRBV20-1 to TRBJ2-5, with a weak D call TRBD2 (5 bases). Germline CDR1 DFQATT, CDR2 SNEGSKA (reference sequence). V shed 5 bases and J shed 4 bases, with 14 bases lying between them. This CDR3 is 13 amino acids long. The CDR3 here is CSAGQIGRETQYF. CDR3 DNA: TGCAGTGCTGGTCAGATAGGGAGAGAGACCCAGTACTTC.

Regarding this clonotype: Lacking the conserved final phenylalanine or tryptophan, this CDR3 likely reflects a read error. The rearrangement uses TRBV9 and TRBJ1-5; D is uncertain. Between the trimmed V and J ends, which lost 0 bases and 4 bases, there was a span of 11 bases. Germline-derived CDR1 and CDR2 are SGDLS and YYNGEE. The CDR3 extends over 15 amino acids. The CDR3 reads CASSVGSVGNQPQHL. The CDR3 DNA reads as TGTGCCAGCAGCGTAGGATCTGTGGGAAATCAGCCCCAGCATCTT.

Of note for this clonotype: At one of its ends the junction is not consistent with the germline gene, which may arise from a read error. The chain carries TRBV6-1 and TRBJ2-1; TRBD2 might be the D (5 bases). The CDR3 contains 12 residues. Germline V gene lookup returns CDR1 MNHNS and CDR2 SASEGT. CDR3 sequence: CASVRAYNEHFF. The CDR3 DNA is TGTGCCAGCGTGAGGGCCTACAATGAGCATTTCTTC.

The chain is built from TRBV6-1 and TRBJ2-7; D is undetermined. Trimming pared 8 bases from V and 2 bases from J, leaving 13 bases between. This CDR3 is built from 13 residues. The V gene's germline CDR1 is MNHNS and CDR2 SASEGT. The CDR3 DNA follows: TGTGCCAGCTGGCAGGTAATAACCTACGAGCAGTACTTC. Amino acid sequence: CASWQVITYEQYF.

This clonotype was detected ten times or more. V is TRBV3-1 and J is TRBJ2-3; perhaps TRBD2 as D (7 bases). Deletions cut 1 base from V and 4 bases from J, with 15 bases between. The CDR3 runs 16 residues. In germline, CDR1 is LGHDT, CDR2 YNNKEL (reference sequence). CDR3 loop: CASSQVAVGGPDTQYF. The CDR3, as DNA: TGTGCCAGCAGCCAAGTGGCGGTCGGGGGGCCAGATACGCAGTATTTT.

This clonotype was detected only once. A far larger clone is one nucleotide away, so this likely arose from a read error. J is TRBJ2-1 and V is TRBV20-1, with 7 bases identical to TRBD2. V shed 0 bases and J 10 bases; nucleotides not matched to a gene: 30. The CDR3 covers 21 residues. The germline gives CDR1 DFQATT, CDR2 SNEGSKA (reference sequence). CDR3 DNA: TGCAGTGCTAGAGATGTAAGCACGGCGGGAGATCTCTTGGAGATCTCTTACGAGCAGTTCTTC. Translated: CSARDVSTAGDLLEISYEQFF.

This clonotype was seen many times. This may come from a read error, since a much larger clone is one base off. In DNA, the CDR3 is TGTGCCAGTAGTTCCCGTCGACTGGGGACTGCTAGCGAGCAGTACTTC. This codes for CASSSRRLGTASEQYF. V usage is TRBV19 and J usage is TRBJ2-7; a possible D gene is TRBD2 (6 bases). The CDR3 runs 16 residues. Between the trimmed V and J ends, which lost 5 bases and 6 bases, there was a span of 23 bases. In germline, CDR1 is LNHDA, CDR2 SQIVND (reference sequence).

This clonotype was seen many times. For the CDR3, the DNA is TGTGCCAGCAGCCAGACAGGGGGCACAGGGAACACTGAAGCTTTCTTT. This codes for CASSQTGGTGNTEAFF. This chain uses TRBV3-1 with TRBJ1-1, with 10 bases fitting TRBD1. The CDR3 consists of 16 residues. After removal of 3 bases from V and 1 base from J, the junction contained 5 bases not matched to a gene. Germline CDR1 LGHDT, CDR2 YNNKEL (reference sequence).

This clonotype has ten or more counts. This chain connects TRBV7-9 to TRBJ2-1; D gene ambiguous. The V end lost 1 base, the J end lost 0 bases, and 4 bases lay between the germline ends. Germline CDR1 is SEHNR and CDR2 is FQNEAQ (reference sequence). This CDR3 has 14 residues. The CDR3 sequence: CASSLGGSYNEQFF. The CDR3 bases are TGTGCCAGCAGCTTAGGGGGCTCCTACAATGAGCAGTTCTTC.